Listed below are T cell receptor beta chains from one sample, sequenced in a study of blood T cell repertoires in COVID-19. Measured with immunoSEQ multiplex PCR; TCRdb has only the in-frame clones, and not every one. The table includes hundreds of thousands of clones, around 87% detected once. The sequenced material came from PBMCs or T cells enriched from blood (not recorded which). These TCRs come from a woman between 50 and 59 years old who had recovered from COVID-19. CDR3s include the opening cysteine and the closing phenylalanine or tryptophan. A D gene is named only where the DNA matches it firmly. Clone size is shown for a subset of rows, as once, few, many or a class of expanded clone.

CDR3,DNA,J,D,V,size
CASSQQRPGYPGNTIYF,TGTGCCAGCAGCCAACAACGGCCAGGGTACCCTGGAAACACCATATATTTT,TRBJ1-3,NA,TRBV3-1/TRBV3-2,NA
CASSYPPPGGYTF,TGTGCCAGCAGTTACCCCCCCCCAGGGGGCTACACCTTC,TRBJ1-2,NA,TRBV6-2/TRBV6-3,NA
CASRGGLAGANVLTF,TGCGCCAGCCGGGGGGGCCTGGCTGGGGCCAACGTCCTGACTTTC,TRBJ2-6,TRBD2,TRBV5-1,NA
CASSLGENYGYTF,TGTGCCAGCAGTCTCGGGGAGAACTATGGCTACACCTTC,TRBJ1-2,NA,TRBV3-1/TRBV3-2,few
CAISDGGGSEAFF,TGTGCCATCAGTGACGGCGGAGGGTCTGAAGCTTTCTTT,TRBJ1-1,NA,TRBV10-3,once
CASSQQAGELFF,TGTGCCAGCAGCCAGCAGGCCGGGGAGCTGTTTTTT,TRBJ2-2,NA,TRBV9,NA
CASSLQGIEGYTF,TGTGCCAGCAGCTTACAGGGGATAGAGGGCTACACCTTC,TRBJ1-2,NA,TRBV7-9,NA
CASSVLNTIYF,TGTGCCAGCAGTGTATTGAACACCATATATTTT,TRBJ1-3,NA,TRBV12-3/TRBV12-4,NA
CAWSWQGGEKLFF,TGTGCCTGGAGTTGGCAGGGTGGGGAAAAACTGTTTTTT,TRBJ1-4,NA,TRBV30,NA
CASSLVAGVAYEQYF,TGTGCCAGCAGCTTAGTTGCGGGGGTGGCCTACGAGCAGTACTTC,TRBJ2-7,TRBD2,TRBV7-2,NA
CASSALSGQTSTDTQYF,TGCGCCAGCAGCGCTCTATCGGGACAGACTAGCACAGATACGCAGTATTTT,TRBJ2-3,TRBD1,TRBV5-1,NA
CASSLGVRQGSTGELFF,TGCGCCAGCAGCTTGGGGGTCCGACAGGGATCCACCGGGGAGCTGTTTTTT,TRBJ2-2,TRBD1,TRBV5-1,few
CASSYLRGYEQYF,TGTGCCAGCAGTTACCTCCGGGGGTACGAGCAGTACTTC,TRBJ2-7,NA,TRBV6-5,NA
CASSLEQGTYEQYF,TGTGCCAGCAGCTTAGAACAGGGGACGTACGAGCAGTACTTC,TRBJ2-7,TRBD1,TRBV11-2,NA
CASTLNKNTEAFF,TGTGCCAGCACCCTAAATAAGAACACTGAAGCTTTCTTT,TRBJ1-1,NA,TRBV27,NA
CASSVDRRNQPQHF,TGTGCCAGCAGCGTAGACAGGCGTAATCAGCCCCAGCATTTT,TRBJ1-5,NA,TRBV7-2,NA
CASSQEDRIYNSPLHF,TGTGCCAGCAGCCAAGAGGACAGGATCTATAATTCACCCCTCCACTTT,TRBJ1-6,TRBD1,TRBV3-1/TRBV3-2,NA
CASSSSSVYNSPLHF,TGTGCCAGCAGCTCCTCCTCCGTCTATAATTCACCCCTCCACTTT,TRBJ1-6,NA,TRBV7-9,few
CASSKSLAGGSYNEQFF,TGTGCCAGCAGTAAGTCACTAGCGGGGGGTTCCTACAATGAGCAGTTCTTC,TRBJ2-1,TRBD2,TRBV28,NA
CASSPITGVGSSSEQFF,TGTGCCAGCAGCCCAATTACAGGGGTGGGTTCATCGAGTGAGCAGTTCTTC,TRBJ2-1,TRBD1,TRBV2,NA
CASSPGGQVATGELFF,TGTGCCAGCAGTCCTGGCGGACAGGTGGCCACCGGGGAGCTGTTTTTT,TRBJ2-2,TRBD1,TRBV6-6,NA
CASSRTRRDGELFF,TGTGCCAGCAGCCGGACTAGGAGGGACGGGGAGCTGTTTTTT,TRBJ2-2,TRBD2,TRBV2,NA
CASSQSLADSYEQYF,TGTGCCAGCAGCCAGTCACTAGCGGACTCCTACGAGCAGTACTTC,TRBJ2-7,TRBD2,TRBV7-9,NA
CASSLGDSGETDTQYF,TGTGCCAGCAGCTTAGGTGATAGCGGGGAGACAGATACGCAGTATTTT,TRBJ2-3,TRBD2,TRBV11-2,NA
CASSGGSPEQPQHF,TGTGCCAGCAGCGGCGGCAGCCCGGAACAGCCCCAGCATTTT,TRBJ1-5,NA,TRBV9,NA
CASTTTVNTEAFF,TGTGCCAGCACCACGACAGTGAACACTGAAGCTTTCTTT,TRBJ1-1,NA,TRBV3-1/TRBV3-2,NA
CASSSVEPQETQYF,TGTGCCAGCAGTTCCGTTGAGCCGCAAGAGACCCAGTACTTC,TRBJ2-5,NA,TRBV28,NA
CASSQAAHGTQYF,TGCGCCAGCAGCCAAGCCGCTCACGGGACCCAGTACTTC,TRBJ2-5,NA,TRBV4-3,NA
CASSQGHYRTDNGYTF,TGTGCCAGCAGCCAAGGTCATTACAGGACAGACAATGGCTACACCTTC,TRBJ1-2,NA,TRBV3-1/TRBV3-2,NA
CASSPGQLLGRPQHF,TGTGCCAGCAGCCCGGGACAGCTCCTGGGACGACCCCAGCATTTT,TRBJ1-5,TRBD1,TRBV7-2,once
CASTSGTANYGYTF,NA,TRBJ1-2,NA,TRBV19,NA